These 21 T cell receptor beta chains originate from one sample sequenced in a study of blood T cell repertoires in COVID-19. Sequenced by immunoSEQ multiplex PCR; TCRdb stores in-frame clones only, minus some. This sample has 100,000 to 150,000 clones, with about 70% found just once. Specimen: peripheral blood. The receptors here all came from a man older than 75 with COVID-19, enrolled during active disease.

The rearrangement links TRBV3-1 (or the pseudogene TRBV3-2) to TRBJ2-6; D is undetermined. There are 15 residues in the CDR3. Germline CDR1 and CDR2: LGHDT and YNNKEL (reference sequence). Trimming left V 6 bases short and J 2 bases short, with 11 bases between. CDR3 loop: CASSELGAGANVLTF. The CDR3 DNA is TGTGCCAGCAGTGAACTGGGCGCTGGGGCCAACGTCCTGACTTTC.

CDR3 DNA: TGTGCCAGCAGTTACCGGGCCGACAGGGGGCCAGGCTACACCTTC. Protein sequence: CASSYRADRGPGYTF. J is TRBJ1-2 and V is TRBV6-2 or TRBV6-3, with 10 bases that match TRBD1. The V segment lost 2 bases and the J segment 8 bases; nucleotides outside the gene matches: 8. Germline CDR1 MNHEY, CDR2 SVGEGT. The length of the CDR3 is 15 residues.

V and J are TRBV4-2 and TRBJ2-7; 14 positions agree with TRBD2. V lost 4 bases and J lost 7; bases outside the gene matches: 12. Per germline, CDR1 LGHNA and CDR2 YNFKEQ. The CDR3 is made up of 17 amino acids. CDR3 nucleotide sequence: TGTGCCAGCAGCCCGCGGCCCGGGACTAGCGGGAGTAGAGAGCAGTACTTC. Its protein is CASSPRPGTSGSREQYF.

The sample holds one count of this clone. The CDR3 loop reads CASSTNIISGRAYEQFF. CDR3 in DNA: TGTGCCAGTAGTACAAACATTATTAGCGGGAGGGCCTATGAGCAGTTCTTC. The chain uses TRBV19 and TRBJ2-1, with 11 bases that match TRBD2. V lost 4 bases and J lost 8; bases outside the gene matches: 13. Germline V gene sequence: CDR1 LNHDA, CDR2 SQIVND (reference sequence). The CDR3 covers 17 residues.

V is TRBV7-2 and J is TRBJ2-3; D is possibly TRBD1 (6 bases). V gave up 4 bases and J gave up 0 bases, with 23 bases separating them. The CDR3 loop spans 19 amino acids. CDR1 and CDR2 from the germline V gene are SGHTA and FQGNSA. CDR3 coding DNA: TGTGCCAGCAGCTCCTATTCTACAGGGCTCCGATCTAGCACAGATACGCAGTATTTT. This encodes CASSSYSTGLRSSTDTQYF. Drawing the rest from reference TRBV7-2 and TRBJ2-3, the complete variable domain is GAGVSQSPSNKVTEKGKDVELRCDPISGHTALYWYRQSLGQGLEFLIYFQGNSAPDKSGLPSDRFSAERTGGSVSTLTIQRTQQEDSAVYLCASSSYSTGLRSSTDTQYFGPGTRLTVL.

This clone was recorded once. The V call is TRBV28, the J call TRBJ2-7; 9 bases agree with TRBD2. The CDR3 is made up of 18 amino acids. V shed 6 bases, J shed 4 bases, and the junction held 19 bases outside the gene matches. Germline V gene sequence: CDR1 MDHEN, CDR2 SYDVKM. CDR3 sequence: CASSSGIRLAEQDYEQYF. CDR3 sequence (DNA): TGTGCCAGCAGCTCAGGGATTAGACTAGCGGAGCAAGATTACGAGCAGTACTTC.

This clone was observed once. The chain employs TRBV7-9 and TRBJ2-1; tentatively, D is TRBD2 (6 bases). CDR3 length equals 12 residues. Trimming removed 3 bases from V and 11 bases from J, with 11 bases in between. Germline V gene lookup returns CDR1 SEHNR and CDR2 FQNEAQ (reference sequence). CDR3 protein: CASSFVAEKQFF. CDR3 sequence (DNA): TGTGCCAGCAGCTTCGTAGCGGAAAAGCAGTTCTTC.

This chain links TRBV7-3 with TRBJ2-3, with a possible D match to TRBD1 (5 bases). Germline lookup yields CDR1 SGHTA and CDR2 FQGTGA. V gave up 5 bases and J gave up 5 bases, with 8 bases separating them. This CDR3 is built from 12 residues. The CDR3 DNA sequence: TGTGCCAGCAGCCCCCAGGGAGATACGCAGTATTTT. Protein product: CASSPQGDTQYF.

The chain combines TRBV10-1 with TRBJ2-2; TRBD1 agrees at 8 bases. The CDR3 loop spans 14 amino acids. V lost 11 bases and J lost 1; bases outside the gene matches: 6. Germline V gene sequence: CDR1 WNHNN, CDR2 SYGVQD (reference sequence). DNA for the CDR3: TGCGCCGGCAAGGACAGGGTGAACACCGGGGAGCTGTTTTTT. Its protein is CAGKDRVNTGELFF.

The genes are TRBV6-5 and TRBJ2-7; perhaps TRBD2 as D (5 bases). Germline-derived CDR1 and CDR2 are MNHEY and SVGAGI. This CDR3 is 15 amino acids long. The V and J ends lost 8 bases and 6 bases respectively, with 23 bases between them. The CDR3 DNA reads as TGTGCCAGCTCCCCTTTAGCCGGACTCACGTCCGAGCAGTACTTC. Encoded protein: CASSPLAGLTSEQYF.

DNA of the CDR3: TGCAGTGCTAGTTCAGCGGGAGTTGCAGATACGCAGTATTTT. This translates into CSASSAGVADTQYF. The rearrangement joins TRBV20-1 to TRBJ2-3, with 8 bases identical to TRBD2. This CDR3 spans 14 amino acids. The germline V gene encodes CDR1 DFQATT and CDR2 SNEGSKA (reference sequence). After removal of 3 bases from V and 4 bases from J, the junction contained 6 bases not matched to a gene.

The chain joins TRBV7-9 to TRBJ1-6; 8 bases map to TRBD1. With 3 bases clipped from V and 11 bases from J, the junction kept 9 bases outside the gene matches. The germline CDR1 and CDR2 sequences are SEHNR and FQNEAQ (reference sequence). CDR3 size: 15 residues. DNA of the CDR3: TGTGCCAGCAGCTTTTCAAGACAGGGGTTGGCACCCCTCCACTTT. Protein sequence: CASSFSRQGLAPLHF. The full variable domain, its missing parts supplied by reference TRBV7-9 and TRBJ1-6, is DTGVSQNPRHKITKRGQNVTFRCDPISEHNRLYWYRQTLGQGPEFLTYFQNEAQLEKSRLLSDRFSAERPKGSFSTLEIQRTEQGDSAMYLCASSFSRQGLAPLHFGNGTRLTVT.

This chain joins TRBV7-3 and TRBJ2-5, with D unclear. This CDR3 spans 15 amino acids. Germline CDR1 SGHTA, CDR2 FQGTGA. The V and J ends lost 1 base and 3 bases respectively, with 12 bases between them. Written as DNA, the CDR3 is TGTGCCAGCAGCTTAAACCCAGACACGGAAGAGACCCAGTACTTC. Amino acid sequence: CASSLNPDTEETQYF.

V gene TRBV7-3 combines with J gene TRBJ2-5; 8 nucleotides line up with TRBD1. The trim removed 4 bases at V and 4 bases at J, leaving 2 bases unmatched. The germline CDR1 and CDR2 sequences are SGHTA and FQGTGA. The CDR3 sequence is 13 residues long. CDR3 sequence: CASSSGQGETQYF. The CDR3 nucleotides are TGTGCCAGCAGCTCCGGACAGGGAGAGACCCAGTACTTC.

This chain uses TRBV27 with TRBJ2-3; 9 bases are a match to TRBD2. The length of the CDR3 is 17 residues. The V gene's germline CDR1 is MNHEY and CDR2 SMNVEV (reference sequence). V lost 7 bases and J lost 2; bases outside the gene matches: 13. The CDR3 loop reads CASNEGLAGLVTDTQYF. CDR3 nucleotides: TGTGCCAGCAACGAAGGGCTAGCGGGGTTAGTCACAGATACGCAGTATTTT.

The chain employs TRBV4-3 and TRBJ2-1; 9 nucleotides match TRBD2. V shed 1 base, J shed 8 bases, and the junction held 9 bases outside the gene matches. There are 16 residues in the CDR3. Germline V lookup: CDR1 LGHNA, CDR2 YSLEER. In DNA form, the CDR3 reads TGCGCCAGCAGCCAAGCACCCCTAGCGGGAATCTATGAGCAGTTCTTC. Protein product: CASSQAPLAGIYEQFF.

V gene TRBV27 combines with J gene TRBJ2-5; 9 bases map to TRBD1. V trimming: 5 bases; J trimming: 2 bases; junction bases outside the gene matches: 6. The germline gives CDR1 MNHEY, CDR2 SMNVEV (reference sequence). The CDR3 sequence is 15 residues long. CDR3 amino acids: CASSIGQGPQETQYF. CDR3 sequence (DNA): TGTGCCAGCAGTATAGGACAGGGGCCGCAAGAGACCCAGTACTTC.

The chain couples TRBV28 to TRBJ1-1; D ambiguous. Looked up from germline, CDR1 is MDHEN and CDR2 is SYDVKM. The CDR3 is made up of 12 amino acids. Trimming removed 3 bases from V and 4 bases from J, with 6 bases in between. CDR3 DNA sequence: TGTGCCAGCAGTTTTTGGGCCACTGAAGCTTTCTTT. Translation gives CASSFWATEAFF.

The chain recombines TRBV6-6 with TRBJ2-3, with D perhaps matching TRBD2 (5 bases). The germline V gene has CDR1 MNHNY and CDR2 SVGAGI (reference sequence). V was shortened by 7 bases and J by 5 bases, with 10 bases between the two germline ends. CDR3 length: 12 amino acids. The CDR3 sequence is CASILEGDTQYF. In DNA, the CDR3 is TGTGCCAGCATACTAGAAGGAGATACGCAGTATTTT.

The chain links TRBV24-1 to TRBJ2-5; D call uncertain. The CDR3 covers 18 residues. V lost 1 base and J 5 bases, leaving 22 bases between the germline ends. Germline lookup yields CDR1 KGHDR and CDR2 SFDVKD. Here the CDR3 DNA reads TGTGCCACCAGTGATTTAGTTATTTTGACCTCGAGGCAGGAGACCCAGTACTTC. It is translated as CATSDLVILTSRQETQYF.

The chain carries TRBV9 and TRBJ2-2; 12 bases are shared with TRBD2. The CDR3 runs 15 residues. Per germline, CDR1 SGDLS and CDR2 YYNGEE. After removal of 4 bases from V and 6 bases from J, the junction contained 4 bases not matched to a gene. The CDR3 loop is CASSSSGRASGELFF. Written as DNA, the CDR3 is TGTGCCAGCAGCTCTAGCGGGAGGGCCTCCGGGGAGCTGTTTTTT.